This TCR beta chain was documented in a study of cytomegalovirus exposure and HLA in healthy donors. As for the study in general: A data release that came early held approximately 85 million unique TCRs from HLA-typed donors. Overall study results and limits: The study carried out a later analysis of TCR beta sequences. It associated 15,000 to 20,000 of them with specific HLA alleles at a false discovery rate of 0.05. In an earlier analysis, in roughly 580 donors, most V segments appeared productive either ~87% or ~30% of the time.

Donors counted as nominally healthy when sampled, yet unrecorded immune exposures were likely. Amplification used 60 Vbeta primers and 13 Jbeta primers. TCRdb keeps only in-frame clones here, not all; method: immunoSEQ multiplex PCR. The sample has just over 70,000 clones, 74% seen once; the top ten hold over 10%. CDR3 size: 15 residues. Per the germline V gene, CDR1 is SGHAT and CDR2 is FQNNGV. V lost 0 bases, J lost 11 bases, and 18 bases lay in between. Comments on this clone: Its antigen is unidentified.

This chain connects TRBV11-2 to TRBJ2-3; TRBD2 might be the D (6 bases). The sequence derives from a human donor in good health. Source material: PBMCs. The CDR3 spells CASSLEAGPIKVQYF. The CDR3 DNA sequence: TGTGCCAGCAGCTTAGAGGCGGGACCTATTAAGGTGCAGTATTTT. Full variable domain (outside the CDR3, taken from reference TRBV11-2 and TRBJ2-3): EAGVAQSPRYKIIEKRQSVAFWCNPISGHATLYWYQQILGQGPKLLIQFQNNGVVDDSQLPKDRFSAERLKGVDSTLKIQPAKLEDSAVYLCASSLEAGPIKVQYFGPGTRLTVL.